This T cell receptor (beta chain) was captured in a study of T-cell memory formation after mild COVID-19. TCRdb itself ran the 5' RACE reads through MiXCR, one entry per CDR3 protein. There are some 250,000 distinct CDR3 sequences in the sample; 8% to 10% occur only once, and around 23% lies in the top ten. This clonotype originated in a man in his late teens or twenties who had mild COVID-19 (a few samples of this study predate the infection). Cell type and time point are not known. Input material: PBMCs or a T cell subset sorted from them (not recorded which).

CDR3: CASSRGTGVGKNIQYF. Written as DNA, the CDR3 is TGCGCCAGCAGCCGAGGAACAGGGGTTGGCAAAAACATTCAGTACTTC. V usage is TRBV4-3 and J usage is TRBJ2-4; 7 bases are a match to TRBD1. The CDR3 length is 16 residues. CDR1 and CDR2 (germline): LGHNA, YSLEER. J was trimmed by 3 bases and V by 4 bases; bases with no gene match: 9.